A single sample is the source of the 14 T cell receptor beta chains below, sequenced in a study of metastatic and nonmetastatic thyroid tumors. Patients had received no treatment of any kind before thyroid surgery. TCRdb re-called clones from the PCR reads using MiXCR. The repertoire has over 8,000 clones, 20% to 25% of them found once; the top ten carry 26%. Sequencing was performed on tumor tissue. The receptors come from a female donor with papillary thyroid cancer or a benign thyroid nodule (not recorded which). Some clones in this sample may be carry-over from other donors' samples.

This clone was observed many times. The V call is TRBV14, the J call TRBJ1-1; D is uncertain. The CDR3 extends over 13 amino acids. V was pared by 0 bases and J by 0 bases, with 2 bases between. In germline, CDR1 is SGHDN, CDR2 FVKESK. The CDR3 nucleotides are TGTGCCAGCAGCCAAGAGTTGAACACTGAAGCTTTCTTT. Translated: CASSQELNTEAFF.

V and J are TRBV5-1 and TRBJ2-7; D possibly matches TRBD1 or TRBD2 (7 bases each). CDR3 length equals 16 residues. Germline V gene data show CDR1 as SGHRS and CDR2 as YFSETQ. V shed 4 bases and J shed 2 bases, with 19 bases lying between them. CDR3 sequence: CASSPGGQGVAYEQYF. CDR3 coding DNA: TGCGCCAGCAGCCCGGGGGGCCAGGGGGTGGCCTACGAGCAGTACTTC.

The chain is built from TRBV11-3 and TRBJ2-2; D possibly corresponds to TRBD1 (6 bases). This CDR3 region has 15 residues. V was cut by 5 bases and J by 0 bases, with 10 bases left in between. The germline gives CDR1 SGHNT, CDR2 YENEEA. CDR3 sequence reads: CASSGRGANTGELFF. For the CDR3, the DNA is TGTGCCAGCAGCGGCAGGGGAGCGAACACCGGGGAGCTGTTTTTT.

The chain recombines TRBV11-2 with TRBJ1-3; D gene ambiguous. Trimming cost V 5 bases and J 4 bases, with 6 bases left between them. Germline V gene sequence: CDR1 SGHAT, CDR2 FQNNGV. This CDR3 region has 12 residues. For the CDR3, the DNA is TGTGCCAGCAGCCAACAGGGAAACACCATATATTTT. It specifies CASSQQGNTIYF.

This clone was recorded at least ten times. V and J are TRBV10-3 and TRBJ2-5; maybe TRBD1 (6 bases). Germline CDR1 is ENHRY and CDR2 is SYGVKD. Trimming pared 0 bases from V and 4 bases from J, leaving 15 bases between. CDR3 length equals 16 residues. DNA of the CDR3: TGTGCCATCAGTGAGTCGATGGGGGCCCTAGGAGAGACCCAGTACTTC. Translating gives CAISESMGALGETQYF.

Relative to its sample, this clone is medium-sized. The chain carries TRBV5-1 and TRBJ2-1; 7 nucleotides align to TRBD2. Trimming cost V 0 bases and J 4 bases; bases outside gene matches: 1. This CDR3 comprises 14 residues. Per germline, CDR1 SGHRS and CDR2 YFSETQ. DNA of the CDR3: TGCGCCAGCAGCTTGGGGGGGGGTTACAATGAGCAGTTCTTC. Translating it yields CASSLGGGYNEQFF.

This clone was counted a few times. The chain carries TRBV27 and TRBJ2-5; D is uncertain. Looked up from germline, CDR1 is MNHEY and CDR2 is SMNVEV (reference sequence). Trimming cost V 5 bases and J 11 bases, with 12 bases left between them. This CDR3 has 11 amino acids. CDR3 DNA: TGTGCCAGCAGTCACGAAACAAGTCAGTACTTC. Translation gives CASSHETSQYF.

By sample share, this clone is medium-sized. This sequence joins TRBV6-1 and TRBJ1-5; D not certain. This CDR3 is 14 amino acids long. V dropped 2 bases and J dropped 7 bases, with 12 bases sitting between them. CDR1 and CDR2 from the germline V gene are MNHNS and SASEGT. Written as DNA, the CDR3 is TGTGCCAGCAGTGAATCCTGGGGATACCAGCCCCAGCATTTT. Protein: CASSESWGYQPQHF.

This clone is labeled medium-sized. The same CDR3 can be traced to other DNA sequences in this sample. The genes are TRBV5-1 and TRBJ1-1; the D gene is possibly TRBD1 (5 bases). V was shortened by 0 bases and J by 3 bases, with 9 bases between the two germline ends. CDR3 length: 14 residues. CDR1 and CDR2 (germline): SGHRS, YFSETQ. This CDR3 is CASSLAGGYTEAFF. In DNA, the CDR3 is TGCGCCAGCAGCTTGGCGGGGGGGTACACTGAAGCTTTCTTT. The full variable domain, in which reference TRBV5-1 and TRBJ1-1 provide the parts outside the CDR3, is KAGVTQTPRYLIKTRGQQVTLSCSPISGHRSVSWYQQTPGQGLQFLFEYFSETQRNKGNFPGRFSGRQFSNSRSEMNVSTLELGDSALYLCASSLAGGYTEAFFGQGTRLTVV.

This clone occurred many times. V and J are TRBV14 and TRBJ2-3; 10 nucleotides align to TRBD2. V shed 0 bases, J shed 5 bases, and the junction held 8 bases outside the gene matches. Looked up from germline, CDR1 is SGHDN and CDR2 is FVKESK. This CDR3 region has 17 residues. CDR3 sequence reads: CASSQEPSGSFIDTQYF. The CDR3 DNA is TGTGCCAGCAGCCAAGAACCTAGCGGGAGTTTTATAGATACGCAGTATTTT.

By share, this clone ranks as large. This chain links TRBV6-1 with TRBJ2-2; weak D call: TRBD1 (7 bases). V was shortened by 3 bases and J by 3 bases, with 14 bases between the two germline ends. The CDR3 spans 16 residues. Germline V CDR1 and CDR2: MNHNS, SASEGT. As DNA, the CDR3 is TGTGCCAGCAGTGATACAGGGGCGGGACACACCGGGGAGCTGTTTTTT. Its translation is CASSDTGAGHTGELFF.

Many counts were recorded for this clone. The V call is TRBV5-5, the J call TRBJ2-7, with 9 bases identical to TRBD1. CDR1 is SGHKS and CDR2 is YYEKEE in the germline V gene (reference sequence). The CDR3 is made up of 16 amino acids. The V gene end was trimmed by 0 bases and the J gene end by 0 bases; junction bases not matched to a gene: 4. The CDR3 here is CASSLVGQGSSYEQYF. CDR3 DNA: TGTGCCAGCAGCTTGGTAGGACAGGGGAGCTCCTACGAGCAGTACTTC. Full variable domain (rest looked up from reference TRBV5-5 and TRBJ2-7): DAGVTQSPTHLIKTRGQQVTLRCSPISGHKSVSWYQQVLGQGPQFIFQYYEKEERGRGNFPDRFSARQFPNYSSELNVNALLLGDSALYLCASSLVGQGSSYEQYFGPGTRLTVT.

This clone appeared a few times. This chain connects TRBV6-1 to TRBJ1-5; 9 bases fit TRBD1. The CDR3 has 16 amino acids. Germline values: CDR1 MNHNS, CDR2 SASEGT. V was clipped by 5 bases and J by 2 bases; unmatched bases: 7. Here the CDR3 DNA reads TGTGCCAGCAGTCGGACAGGGGTTCCGGGCAATCAGCCCCAGCATTTT. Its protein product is CASSRTGVPGNQPQHF.

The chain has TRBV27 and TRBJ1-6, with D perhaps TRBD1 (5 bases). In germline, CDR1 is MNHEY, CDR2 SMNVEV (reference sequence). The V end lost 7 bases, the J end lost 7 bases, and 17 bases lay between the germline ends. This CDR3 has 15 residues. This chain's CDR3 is CASTKGTPVNSPLHF. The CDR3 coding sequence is TGTGCCAGCACCAAAGGGACGCCTGTAAATTCACCCCTCCACTTT.